A single sample is the source of the 7 T cell receptor beta chains below, sequenced in a study of T cells after yellow fever vaccination. TCRdb independently ran MiXCR on the 5' RACE reads; one entry per CDR3 protein. The sample holds 450,000 to 550,000 distinct CDR3 sequences, roughly a fifth seen once. The input for sequencing was PBMCs, taken roughly 23 days after the first yellow fever vaccination. The receptors shown here come from a man between 18 and 29 years old who received the YFV17D yellow fever vaccine.

The chain recombines TRBV12-3 or TRBV12-4 with TRBJ2-2; D unresolved. Between the trimmed V and J ends, which lost 5 bases and 5 bases, there was a span of 12 bases. The CDR3 has 14 amino acids. This chain's CDR3 is CASSMALGTGELFF. The CDR3 nucleotides read TGTGCCAGCAGTATGGCTTTAGGTACCGGGGAGCTGTTTTTT.

In its sample, this clonotype was seen a few times. The V call is TRBV18, the J call TRBJ1-1; D is possibly TRBD1 (6 bases). The CDR3 totals 13 residues. V gave up 4 bases and J gave up 3 bases, with 9 bases separating them. Germline assignment: CDR1 KGHSH and CDR2 LQKENI. The CDR3: CASSRQDYTEAFF. CDR3 nucleotides: TGTGCCAGCTCACGACAGGATTACACTGAAGCTTTCTTT.

Only one count was recorded for this clonotype. The rearrangement links TRBV14 to TRBJ2-5, with D unresolved. This CDR3 region has 14 residues. V lost 4 bases, J lost 1 base, and 10 bases lay in between. The germline CDR1 and CDR2 sequences are SGHDN and FVKESK. The CDR3 protein is CASSRPAVQETQYF. In DNA form, the CDR3 reads TGTGCCAGCAGCCGCCCGGCAGTCCAAGAGACCCAGTACTTC.

The chain has TRBV11-2 and TRBJ2-6; maybe TRBD2 (6 bases). V was shortened by 5 bases and J by 0 bases, with 17 bases between the two germline ends. The CDR3 spans 18 residues. CDR1 is SGHAT and CDR2 is FQNNGV in the germline V gene. CDR3 in amino acids: CASSRSGTPYSGANVLTF. DNA of the CDR3: TGTGCCAGCAGCCGATCTGGGACTCCCTACTCTGGGGCCAACGTCCTGACTTTC.

In its sample, this clonotype was seen a few times. CDR3 loop: CASCSGNTGELFF. The CDR3 coding sequence is TGTGCCAGTTGTTCGGGGAACACCGGGGAGCTGTTTTTT. The genes are TRBV7-9 and TRBJ2-2; D is uncertain. The germline CDR1 and CDR2 sequences are SEHNR and FQNEAQ (reference sequence). The CDR3 has 13 amino acids. Trimming took off 9 bases at V and 1 base at J, with 9 bases between the two ends.

This clonotype was picked up a small number of times. J is TRBJ2-3 and V is TRBV12-3 or TRBV12-4, with D uncertain. The CDR3 runs to 13 residues. The germline V and J ends were trimmed by 2 bases and 6 bases, with 9 bases remaining between them. DNA for the CDR3: TGTGCCAGCAGTTTATCCCCGAGCGATACGCAGTATTTT. Residues: CASSLSPSDTQYF.

The table lists this clonotype with a few counts. The V and J genes are TRBV20-1 and TRBJ1-1; 9 bases align to TRBD1. The germline gives CDR1 DFQATT, CDR2 SNEGSKA (reference sequence). This CDR3 spans 14 amino acids. Unmatched junction bases numbered 4, after V lost 2 bases and J lost 3 bases. The CDR3 protein is CSARPDRGDTEAFF. CDR3 sequence (DNA): TGCAGTGCTAGACCGGACAGGGGAGACACTGAAGCTTTCTTT.